A single sample gave rise to the 17 T cell receptor beta chains below, sequenced in a study of blood T cell repertoires in COVID-19. Clones were sequenced by immunoSEQ multiplex PCR, and TCRdb holds only the in-frame ones, with some missing. The sample has fewer than 400,000 clones, approximately 82% seen once; the top ten hold around 3%. The sequencing sample was made of peripheral blood. The receptors derive from a man aged 25 to 45 with active or convalescent COVID-19.

This clone has a single count. The rearrangement joins TRBV28 to TRBJ2-7; no clear D gene. Germline CDR1 reads MDHEN; CDR2 reads SYDVKM. Trimming pared 8 bases from V and 2 bases from J, leaving 10 bases between. The CDR3 extends over 12 amino acids. The CDR3: CASHQTAYEQYF. The DNA of the CDR3 is TGTGCCAGCCATCAAACGGCCTACGAGCAGTACTTC. Looking up the rest from reference TRBV28 and TRBJ2-7 gives the full variable domain: DVKVTQSSRYLVKRTGEKVFLECVQDMDHENMFWYRQDPGLGLRLIYFSYDVKMKEKGDIPEGYSVSREKKERFSLILESASTNQTSMYLCASHQTAYEQYFGPGTRLTVT.

The gene calls are TRBV18 and TRBJ2-2, with a weak D call TRBD2 (6 bases). Germline CDR1 KGHSH, CDR2 LQKENI. The V and J ends lost 1 base and 5 bases respectively, with 11 bases between them. The CDR3 has 15 residues. CDR3 bases: TGTGCCAGCTCACCACGACTAGTATGGACCGGGGAGCTGTTTTTT. Protein: CASSPRLVWTGELFF. The complete variable domain, with remaining parts taken from reference TRBV18 and TRBJ2-2, reads NAGVMQNPRHLVRRRGQEARLRCSPMKGHSHVYWYRQLPEEGLKFMVYLQKENIIDESGMPKERFSAEFPKEGPSILRIQQVVRGDSAAYFCASSPRLVWTGELFFGEGSRLTVL.

The CDR3 reads CASSQSRDTQYF. The CDR3, as DNA: TGTGCCAGCAGCCAATCCCGGGATACGCAGTATTTT. The chain links TRBV16 to TRBJ2-3; the D is unclear. Germline values: CDR1 KGHSY, CDR2 FQNENV. V lost 0 bases to trimming and J lost 6 bases, with 4 bases between them. This CDR3 comprises 12 residues.

V and J are TRBV5-4 and TRBJ1-1, with D tentatively TRBD1 (5 bases). Germline V lookup: CDR1 SGHNT, CDR2 YYREEE (reference sequence). The CDR3 loop spans 11 amino acids. Trimming stripped 4 bases from V and 5 bases from J, with 6 bases between. CDR3 sequence reads: CASSRGTEAFF. For the CDR3, the DNA is TGTGCCAGCAGCAGGGGAACTGAAGCTTTCTTT. The full variable domain, in which reference TRBV5-4 and TRBJ1-1 provide the parts outside the CDR3, is ETGVTQSPTHLIKTRGQQVTLRCSSQSGHNTVSWYQQALGQGPQFIFQYYREEENGRGNFPPRFSGLQFPNYSSELNVNALELDDSALYLCASSRGTEAFFGQGTRLTVV.

This rearrangement joins TRBV6-5 to TRBJ2-1, with 7 bases matching TRBD2. This CDR3 has 15 amino acids. Germline assignment: CDR1 MNHEY and CDR2 SVGAGI. V was clipped by 6 bases and J by 4 bases; unmatched bases: 9. The DNA for the CDR3 is TGTGCCAGCAGGCTCACTGGCGGGGGATACAATGAGCAGTTCTTC. It specifies CASRLTGGGYNEQFF.

The CDR3 loop reads CASSPYGAYSGRGGEQYF. Here the CDR3 DNA reads TGTGCCAGCAGTCCATACGGGGCCTATAGCGGGAGAGGTGGCGAGCAGTACTTC. This chain uses TRBV28 with TRBJ2-7; 9 nucleotides match TRBD2. J lost 6 bases, V lost 5 bases, and 20 bases had no gene match. Germline CDR1 and CDR2: MDHEN and SYDVKM. The CDR3 is 18 amino acids.

Note on this clone: A much larger clone sits a single nucleotide away, making a read error possible. The same CDR3 is also encoded by other DNA sequences in this sample. This chain joins TRBV12-3 or TRBV12-4 and TRBJ1-5; the D gene is possibly TRBD1 (6 bases). This CDR3 has 13 amino acids. Trimming removed 2 bases at V and 4 bases at J, with 6 bases between. The CDR3 bases are TGTGCCAGCAGTTTAACAGGGAATCAGCCCCAGCATTTT. Its translation: CASSLTGNQPQHF.

CDR3 coding DNA: TGTGCCAGCAGCTTAGAGTGGACAGGGGATGAAAAACTGTTTTTT. Translation: CASSLEWTGDEKLFF. The V gene is TRBV11-3, the J gene TRBJ1-4, with 9 bases matching TRBD1. Germline assignment: CDR1 SGHNT and CDR2 YENEEA. V was pared by 0 bases and J by 6 bases, with 2 bases of the junction left unmatched. The CDR3 spans 15 residues.

The rearrangement uses TRBV18 and TRBJ2-3, with 7 positions matching TRBD2. Germline trimming cut 3 bases from V and 4 bases from J; bases unmatched to any gene: 13. The CDR3 runs 17 residues. CDR1 KGHSH and CDR2 LQKENI come from the germline V gene. CDR3 amino acids: CASSPPAGVSGADTQYF. The CDR3 region has the DNA TGTGCCAGCTCACCCCCGGCGGGAGTCTCCGGGGCAGATACGCAGTATTTT.

This clone was observed a handful of times. The chain carries TRBV19 and TRBJ2-1; 10 bases align to TRBD2. The junction had 9 bases not matched to a gene; V was cut back by 2 bases and J by 8 bases. CDR3 size: 16 residues. Germline lookup yields CDR1 LNHDA and CDR2 SQIVND (reference sequence). Here the CDR3 DNA reads TGTGCCAGTAGTATAAAGCGGGAGGGCCGGGTTGATGAGCAGTTCTTC. Translated, it gives CASSIKREGRVDEQFF.

The chain is built from TRBV24-1 and TRBJ1-5; D remains unclear. This CDR3 spans 12 amino acids. The germline gives CDR1 KGHDR, CDR2 SFDVKD. Trimming left V 3 bases short and J 9 bases short, with 8 bases between. In DNA, the CDR3 is TGTGCCACCAGTGATGGCCGGGGGCCCCAGCATTTT. Translating gives CATSDGRGPQHF.

V and J are TRBV27 and TRBJ1-5, with 9 bases matching TRBD1. J was trimmed by 4 bases and V by 8 bases; bases with no gene match: 6. The CDR3 spans 14 residues. CDR1 and CDR2 from the germline V gene are MNHEY and SMNVEV (reference sequence). CDR3 sequence reads: CASGGQGRNQPQHF. As DNA, the CDR3 is TGTGCCAGCGGGGGACAGGGACGGAATCAGCCCCAGCATTTT.

This clone was detected only a few times. The CDR3 nucleotides are TGTGCCAGCAGCTTAGGGACATCCGTTCAGCCCCAGCATTTT. It translates to CASSLGTSVQPQHF. V usage is TRBV7-2 and J usage is TRBJ1-5; D is perhaps TRBD1 (5 bases). V was shortened by 1 base and J by 6 bases, with 10 bases between the two germline ends. Germline CDR1 and CDR2: SGHTA and FQGNSA. There are 14 residues in the CDR3.

To note about this clone: A much larger clone lies one base from this, so it may be a read error. Distinct nucleotide sequences in the sample also encode this CDR3. The V gene is TRBV25-1, the J gene TRBJ1-1; no reliable D call. The CDR3 is 12 residues long. From germline, CDR1 is MGHDK and CDR2 SYGVNS. Trimming pared 6 bases from V and 0 bases from J, leaving 5 bases between. The CDR3, as DNA: TGTGCCAGCAGGCGGGTGAACACTGAAGCTTTCTTT. Translating it yields CASRRVNTEAFF.

V is TRBV7-8 and J is TRBJ2-7; 12 positions match TRBD2. CDR3 size: 15 residues. With V trimmed by 5 bases and J by 3 bases, 5 bases remained unmatched. Germline V gives CDR1 SGHVS, CDR2 FQNEAQ. Written as DNA, the CDR3 is TGTGCCAGCAGCAAACGGACTAGCGGGAACTACGAGCAGTACTTC. Amino acid sequence: CASSKRTSGNYEQYF.

This clone has only a few counts. The rearrangement joins TRBV9 to TRBJ2-2; TRBD2 might be the D (6 bases). The CDR3 covers 17 residues. Between the trimmed V and J ends, which lost 5 bases and 0 bases, there was a span of 17 bases. Germline loops: CDR1 SGDLS, CDR2 YYNGEE. The chain's CDR3 is CASRRGTGTSNTGELFF. In DNA form, the CDR3 reads TGTGCCAGCAGGAGAGGAACCGGGACTTCGAACACCGGGGAGCTGTTTTTT.

Only a few counts were recorded for this clone. The chain recombines TRBV15 with TRBJ2-2; TRBD2 agrees at 7 bases. J was trimmed by 1 base and V by 7 bases; bases with no gene match: 9. Germline-derived CDR1 and CDR2 are LNHNV and YYDKDF (reference sequence). The CDR3 contains 16 residues. The CDR3 DNA is TGTGCCACCACCCCGAAGCGGGACGTGAACACCGGGGAGCTGTTTTTT. Translated: CATTPKRDVNTGELFF.